The sequence of this T cell receptor (beta chain) was determined in a study of T cell responses to AZD1222 COVID-19 vaccine. Study overall: Pooled together were second doses at about 4 or about 12 weeks.

On this clone: Its cognate antigen is unknown.

Germline values: CDR1 DFQATT, CDR2 SNEGSKA (reference sequence). This CDR3 is built from 10 residues. The V end was cut by 4 bases, the J end by 5 bases, with 5 bases between. Profiled with immunoSEQ multiplex PCR; TCRdb holds only in-frame clones, not every one. This table holds over 65,000 clones, about 86% found once. Study-wide findings and caveats: Repertoire sampling was restricted to post-peak T cell response timepoints.

The rearrangement links TRBV20-1 to TRBJ2-5; D unclear. This sequence originates from an adult in good health. The sample here was peripheral blood, taken on day 0 of AZD1222 vaccination. The CDR3 nucleotides read TGCAGTGCTAACGGGGAGACCCAGTACTTC. Residues: CSANGETQYF.